This is a list of T cell receptor beta chains from one sample in a study of shared clonotypes between healthy human individuals. Only in-frame clones appear in the TCRdb table, and some are missing; sequencing was by immunoSEQ multiplex PCR. This table has about 2.4 million clones, around nine tenths appearing once. The sequencing sample was made of naive CD4+ T cells sorted from blood. The receptors come from a young man in good health. The CDR3 runs from the conserved cysteine through the conserved F or W. Each record gives: CDR3 DNA, CDR3 protein, clone size, J gene, V gene, D gene. D genes are given only for firm matches. Some rows mark clone size as missing; the rest say once, few, many or name a class of expanded clone.

TGTGCCAGCAGCTTAGAAGGGGGCTCTGGAAACACCATATATTTT | CASSLEGGSGNTIYF | NA | TRBJ1-3 | TRBV11-3 | NA
TGTGCCAGCTCAACTGGGGGGTCTCCTTGGCTAGCGGTCACCTACGAGCAGTACTTC | CASSTGGSPWLAVTYEQYF | NA | TRBJ2-7 | TRBV18 | TRBD2
TGTGCCAGCAGTTTTGGACTAGCGGGAGAGACCCAGTACTTC | CASSFGLAGETQYF | NA | TRBJ2-5 | TRBV5-6 | TRBD2
TGTGCCAGCAGCTTAGGATGGGACAGGGGGCGGACAGATACGCAGTATTTT | CASSLGWDRGRTDTQYF | NA | TRBJ2-3 | TRBV11-2 | TRBD1
TGTGCCAGCAGGGCACCCGGGACAGCTTCCTACGAGCAGTACTTC | CASRAPGTASYEQYF | once | TRBJ2-7 | TRBV6-5 | TRBD1
TGTGCCAGCAGCGTCGAGGGGGTTTCGATCGGGGAGCTGTTTTTT | CASSVEGVSIGELFF | NA | TRBJ2-2 | TRBV5-4 | NA
TGCAGCGTTAGGACAGGGCTTGAAGCTTTCTTT | CSVRTGLEAFF | NA | TRBJ1-1 | TRBV29-1 | TRBD1
TGTGCTAGCAGCTTTAATAGGGACAATGAGCAGTTCTTC | CASSFNRDNEQFF | NA | TRBJ2-1 | TRBV7-7 | NA
TGTGCTAGTGGGGAGGGTAGCCCCTATGGCTACACCTTC | CASGEGSPYGYTF | NA | TRBJ1-2 | TRBV12-5 | NA
TGCAGCGTTGAGTGGGGGACAGATACGCAGTATTTT | CSVEWGTDTQYF | NA | TRBJ2-3 | TRBV29-1 | NA
TGTGCCAGCTCACTGGGAGCAAAACTCATGAACACTGAAGCTTTCTTT | CASSLGAKLMNTEAFF | NA | TRBJ1-1 | TRBV18 | NA
TGTGCCAGCAGCTCCGGGGGGGCGGGTGAAAAACTGTTTTTT | CASSSGGAGEKLFF | NA | TRBJ1-4 | TRBV7-9 | NA
TGCGCCAGCAGCTTCGTACAGGGGTCCGATGGCTACACCTTC | CASSFVQGSDGYTF | NA | TRBJ1-2 | TRBV5-1 | TRBD1
TGTGCCAGCAGCCGACTGGTCGGTGCAGATACGCAGTATTTT | CASSRLVGADTQYF | once | TRBJ2-3 | TRBV7-2 | NA
TGTGCCACCAGCAGAGAGGAGACCGTGAACACTGAAGCTTTCTTT | CATSREETVNTEAFF | NA | TRBJ1-1 | TRBV15 | NA
TGTGCCAGCACTAAAACAGGGGCCTATAATTCACCCCTCCACTTT | CASTKTGAYNSPLHF | NA | TRBJ1-6 | TRBV7-2 | TRBD1
TGCGCCAGCAGCCGCCCCGGGGACTCGGGGGGCTATGGCTACACCTTC | CASSRPGDSGGYGYTF | NA | TRBJ1-2 | TRBV5-1 | NA
TGTGCCAGCAGGAACAGGGTAGGAGAGACCCAGTACTTC | CASRNRVGETQYF | NA | TRBJ2-5 | TRBV6-6 | NA
TGCGCCAGCAGCAACGGGGGCTCTGGAAACACCATATATTTT | CASSNGGSGNTIYF | NA | TRBJ1-3 | TRBV5-1 | NA
TGTGCCAGCAGCCTTGGACAGGGAAACACCATATATTTT | CASSLGQGNTIYF | NA | TRBJ1-3 | TRBV7-9 | NA
TGTGCCATCAGTGCCGGGACAGTGGAGACCCAGTACTTC | CAISAGTVETQYF | NA | TRBJ2-5 | TRBV10-3 | TRBD1
TGTGCCAGCAGCTTAGGCAGGACCAAAGCTTTCTTT | CASSLGRTKAFF | NA | TRBJ1-1 | TRBV13 | NA
TGCGCCAGCAGCCCTGCACTGACTAGCTCCCCGGGTGCCGGGGAGCTGTTTTTT | CASSPALTSSPGAGELFF | once | TRBJ2-2 | TRBV5-1 | TRBD2
TGTGCCAGCAGCCAAGATATGAGTCAGCCCCAGCATTTT | CASSQDMSQPQHF | NA | TRBJ1-5 | TRBV14 | NA
TGTGCCAGCTCACAGGACAGAGTCTCCTACGAGCAGTACTTC | CASSQDRVSYEQYF | NA | TRBJ2-7 | TRBV18 | NA
TGTGCCATCAGTGAGGACAGGGGGAGAGACAATGAGCAGTTCTTC | CAISEDRGRDNEQFF | NA | TRBJ2-1 | TRBV10-3 | TRBD1
TGTGCCAGCAGTCCAGGGACACAAACCTACGAGCAGTACTTC | CASSPGTQTYEQYF | NA | TRBJ2-7 | TRBV6-6 | NA
TGTGCCAGCAGCGTAACCCTCCTAACCGGGGAGCTGTTTTTT | CASSVTLLTGELFF | NA | TRBJ2-2 | TRBV9 | NA
TGCGCCAGCAGCCAAGATCTGTGGCGGCCCAGTGCAACTAATGAAAAACTGTTTTTT | CASSQDLWRPSATNEKLFF | NA | TRBJ1-4 | TRBV4-3 | NA
TGTGCCAGCAGTTATTCTGGGGGGAGTGGTGACGGGGAGCTGTTTTTT | CASSYSGGSGDGELFF | NA | TRBJ2-2 | TRBV6-5 | NA
TGTGCCAGCAGCTTAGGAGGCAGGGGTGGCAATCAGCCCCAGCATTTT | CASSLGGRGGNQPQHF | NA | TRBJ1-5 | TRBV13 | NA
TGTGCCAGCAGCCGCCGACCAGGGGGGACCCAGTACTTC | CASSRRPGGTQYF | NA | TRBJ2-5 | TRBV14 | TRBD1
TGTGCCAGCAGCCTCTCAGGACAGGGGTTGCATGGAAACACCATATATTTT | CASSLSGQGLHGNTIYF | NA | TRBJ1-3 | TRBV11-2 | TRBD1
TGCGCCAGCAGCCAAGGTAACGCTCGTGCCTGGGCTTTCTTT | CASSQGNARAWAFF | NA | TRBJ1-1 | TRBV4-1 | NA
TGTGCCAGCAGTTTAAAACCTCAAGGGAATTCACCCCTCCACTTT | CASSLKPQGNSPLHF | NA | TRBJ1-6 | TRBV28 | NA
TGTGCCAGTAGTATTGGGCAGGGGTCAACTAATGAAAAACTGTTTTTT | CASSIGQGSTNEKLFF | NA | TRBJ1-4 | TRBV19 | NA
TGTGCCAGCAAAACTGGGGGCACAGATACGCAGTATTTT | CASKTGGTDTQYF | NA | TRBJ2-3 | TRBV5-6 | NA
TGTGCCAGCAGCCATAGCCGGCCCTCAGCCTACAATGAGCAGTTCTTC | CASSHSRPSAYNEQFF | NA | TRBJ2-1 | TRBV11-3 | NA
TGTGCCAGCTCACCAACCGGGACTAGCGCGGAGACCCAGTACTTC | CASSPTGTSAETQYF | NA | TRBJ2-5 | TRBV18 | TRBD2
TGTGCCAGCAGCTCGACAGGGTTTTATGGCTACACCTTC | CASSSTGFYGYTF | NA | TRBJ1-2 | TRBV28 | TRBD1
TGTGCCATCAGTGAAGGACCGAGGACAAATTCACCCCTCCACTTT | CAISEGPRTNSPLHF | NA | TRBJ1-6 | TRBV10-3 | NA
TGTGCCAGCAGCTTAACACCCAATCAGCCCCAGCATTTT | CASSLTPNQPQHF | NA | TRBJ1-5 | TRBV7-2 | NA
TGCAGCGTTGAAGAGGGGTTGAACAATGAGCAGTTCTTC | CSVEEGLNNEQFF | NA | TRBJ2-1 | TRBV29-1 | NA
TGTGCCAGCCGACAGGGGGAAGGAAATTCACCCCTCCACTTT | CASRQGEGNSPLHF | NA | TRBJ1-6 | TRBV2 | TRBD1
TGTGCCAGCAGCCTAGCGGGGGCTAGCAAAAAAGAGACCCAGTACTTC | CASSLAGASKKETQYF | NA | TRBJ2-5 | TRBV14 | TRBD2
TGTGCCAGCAGCTTAGGCCTGGAGACCCAGTACTTC | CASSLGLETQYF | NA | TRBJ2-5 | TRBV13 | NA
TGCGCCAGCAGTGAGTCGGAAAGCACCGGGGAGCTGTTTTTT | CASSESESTGELFF | NA | TRBJ2-2 | TRBV10-2 | NA
TGTGCCAGCAGCGCCTTCGACGGGGCCTACAATGAGCAGTTCTTC | CASSAFDGAYNEQFF | NA | TRBJ2-1 | TRBV9 | NA
TGTGCCATCAGTGATGGGGGCCGGGATATCAATGAGCAGTTCTTC | CAISDGGRDINEQFF | NA | TRBJ2-1 | TRBV10-3 | NA
TGTGCCAGCAGTGTCACCGAAGGCAATCAGCCCCAGCATTTT | CASSVTEGNQPQHF | NA | TRBJ1-5 | TRBV6-1 | NA
TGTGCCAGCAGCCTAGCGGGGGGCCTGAACACCGGGGAGCTGTTTTTT | CASSLAGGLNTGELFF | once | TRBJ2-2 | TRBV7-6 | TRBD2
TGCGCCAGCAGCTTGTTAGGCGGGAGTTTTAACAATGAGCAGTTCTTC | CASSLLGGSFNNEQFF | NA | TRBJ2-1 | TRBV5-1 | TRBD2
TGTGCCAGCAGCTCCGGGGGGTCCGGGGCCAACGTCCTGACTTTC | CASSSGGSGANVLTF | once | TRBJ2-6 | TRBV7-2 | TRBD2
TGTGCCAGCAGTGACCCGCGGGGCAGGGCAGGAGGCTACACCTTC | CASSDPRGRAGGYTF | NA | TRBJ1-2 | TRBV2 | NA